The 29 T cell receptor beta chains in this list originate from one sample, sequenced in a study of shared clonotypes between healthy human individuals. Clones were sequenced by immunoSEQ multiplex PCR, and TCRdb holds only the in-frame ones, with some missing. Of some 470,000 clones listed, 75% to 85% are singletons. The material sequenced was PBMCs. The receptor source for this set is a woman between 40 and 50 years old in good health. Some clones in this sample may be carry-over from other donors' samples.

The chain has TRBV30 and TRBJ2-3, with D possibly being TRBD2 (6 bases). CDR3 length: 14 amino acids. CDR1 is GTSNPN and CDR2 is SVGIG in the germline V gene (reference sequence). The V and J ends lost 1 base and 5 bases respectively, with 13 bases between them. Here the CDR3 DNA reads TGTGCCTGGAGTGGAAGGCTAGCGATAGATACGCAGTATTTT. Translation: CAWSGRLAIDTQYF.

This CDR3 is CASSFGQGTNTGELFF. The CDR3 DNA follows: TGCGCCAGCAGCTTCGGACAGGGAACGAACACCGGGGAGCTGTTTTTT. This chain uses TRBV5-1 with TRBJ2-2; 8 bases align to TRBD1. The CDR3 runs to 16 residues. The germline V gene has CDR1 SGHRS and CDR2 YFSETQ. The J segment lost 0 bases and the V segment lost 2 bases, leaving 3 bases of the junction unmatched.

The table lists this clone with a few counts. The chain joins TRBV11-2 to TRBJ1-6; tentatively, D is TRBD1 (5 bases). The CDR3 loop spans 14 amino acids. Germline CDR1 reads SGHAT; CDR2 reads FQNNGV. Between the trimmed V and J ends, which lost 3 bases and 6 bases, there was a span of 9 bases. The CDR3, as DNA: TGTGCCAGCAGCTTCCAGGGTGGTAATTCACCCCTCCACTTT. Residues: CASSFQGGNSPLHF.

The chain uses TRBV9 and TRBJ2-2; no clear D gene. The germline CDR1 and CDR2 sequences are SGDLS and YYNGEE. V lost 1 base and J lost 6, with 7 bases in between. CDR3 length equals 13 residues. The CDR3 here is CASSVNRAGELFF. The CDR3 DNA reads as TGTGCCAGCAGCGTAAATCGAGCCGGGGAGCTGTTTTTT.

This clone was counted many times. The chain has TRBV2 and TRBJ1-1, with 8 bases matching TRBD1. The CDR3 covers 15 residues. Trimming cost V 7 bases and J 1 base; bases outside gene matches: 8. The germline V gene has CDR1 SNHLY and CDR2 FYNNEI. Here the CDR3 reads CASTGLGTGNTEAFF. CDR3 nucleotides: TGTGCCAGCACCGGGTTGGGGACAGGGAACACTGAAGCTTTCTTT.

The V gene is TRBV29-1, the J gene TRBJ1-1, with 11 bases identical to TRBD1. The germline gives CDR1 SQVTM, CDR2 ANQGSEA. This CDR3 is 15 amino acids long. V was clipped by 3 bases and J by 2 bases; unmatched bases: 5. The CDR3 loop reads CSVEGDRGANTEAFF. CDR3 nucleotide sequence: TGCAGCGTTGAGGGGGACAGGGGGGCCAACACTGAAGCTTTCTTT.

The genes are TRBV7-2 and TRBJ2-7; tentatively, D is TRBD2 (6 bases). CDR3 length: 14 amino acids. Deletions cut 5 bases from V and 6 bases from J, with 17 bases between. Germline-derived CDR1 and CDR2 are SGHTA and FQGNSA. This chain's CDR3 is CASSQRGVKGEQYF. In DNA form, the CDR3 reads TGTGCCAGCAGCCAACGCGGGGTTAAGGGCGAGCAGTACTTC.

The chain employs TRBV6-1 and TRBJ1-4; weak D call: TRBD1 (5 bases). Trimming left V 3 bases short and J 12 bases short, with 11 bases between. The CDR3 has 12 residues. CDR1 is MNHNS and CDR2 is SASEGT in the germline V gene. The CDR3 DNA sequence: TGTGCCAGCAGTGACATCCCGGGGGAACTGTTTTTT. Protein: CASSDIPGELFF.

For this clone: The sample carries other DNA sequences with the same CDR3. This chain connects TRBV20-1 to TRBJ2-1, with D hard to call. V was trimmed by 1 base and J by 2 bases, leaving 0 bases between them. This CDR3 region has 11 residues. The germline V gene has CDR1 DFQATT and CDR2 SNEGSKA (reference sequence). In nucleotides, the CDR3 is TGCAGTGCTAGAGCCTACAATGAGCAGTTCTTC. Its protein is CSARAYNEQFF.

The CDR3 region has the DNA TGTGCCATCAGTGAGGGGTTAGTCTACGAGCAGTACTTC. It yields the protein CAISEGLVYEQYF. The chain uses TRBV10-3 and TRBJ2-7; D gene ambiguous. This CDR3 region has 13 residues. The V gene lost 2 bases and the J gene lost 3 bases, with 8 bases spanning the gap. Germline-derived CDR1 and CDR2 are ENHRY and SYGVKD.

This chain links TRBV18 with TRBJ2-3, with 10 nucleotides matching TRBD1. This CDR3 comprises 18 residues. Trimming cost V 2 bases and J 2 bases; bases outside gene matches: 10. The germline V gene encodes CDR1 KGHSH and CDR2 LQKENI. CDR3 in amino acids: CASSPEIQGTGVTDTQYF. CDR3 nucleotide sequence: TGTGCCAGCTCACCAGAGATTCAGGGGACAGGGGTCACAGATACGCAGTATTTT.

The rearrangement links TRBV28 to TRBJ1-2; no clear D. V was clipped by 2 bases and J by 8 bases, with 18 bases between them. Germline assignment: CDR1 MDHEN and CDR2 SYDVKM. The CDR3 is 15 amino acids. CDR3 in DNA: TGTGCCAGCAGTTTAGGTCATCGCGCCCCCCGGGGCTACACCTTC. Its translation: CASSLGHRAPRGYTF.

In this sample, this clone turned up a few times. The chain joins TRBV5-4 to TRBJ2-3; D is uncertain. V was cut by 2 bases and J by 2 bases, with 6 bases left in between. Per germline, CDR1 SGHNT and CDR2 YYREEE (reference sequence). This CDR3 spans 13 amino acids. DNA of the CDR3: TGTGCCAGCAGCTTAGACACCACAGATACGCAGTATTTT. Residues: CASSLDTTDTQYF.

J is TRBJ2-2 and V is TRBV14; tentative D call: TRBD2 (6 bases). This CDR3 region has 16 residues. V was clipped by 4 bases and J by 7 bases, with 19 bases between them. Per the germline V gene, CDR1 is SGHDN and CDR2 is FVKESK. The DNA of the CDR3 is TGTGCCAGCAGCCCCCTCCGGGACGGGGGAAGCGGGGAGCTGTTTTTT. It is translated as CASSPLRDGGSGELFF.

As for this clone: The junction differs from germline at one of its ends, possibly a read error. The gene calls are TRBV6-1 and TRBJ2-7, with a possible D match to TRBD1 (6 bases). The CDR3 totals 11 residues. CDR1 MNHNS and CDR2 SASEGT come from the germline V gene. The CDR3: CASSEVRGLSF. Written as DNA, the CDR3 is TGTGCCAGCAGTGAAGTCAGGGGCTTATCCTTC.

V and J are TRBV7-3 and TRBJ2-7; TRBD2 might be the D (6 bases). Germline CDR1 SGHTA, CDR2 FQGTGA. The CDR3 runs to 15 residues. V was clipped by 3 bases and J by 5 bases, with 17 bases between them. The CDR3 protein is CASSFVAGSGDEQYF. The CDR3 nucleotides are TGTGCCAGCAGCTTCGTGGCGGGAAGTGGTGACGAGCAGTACTTC.

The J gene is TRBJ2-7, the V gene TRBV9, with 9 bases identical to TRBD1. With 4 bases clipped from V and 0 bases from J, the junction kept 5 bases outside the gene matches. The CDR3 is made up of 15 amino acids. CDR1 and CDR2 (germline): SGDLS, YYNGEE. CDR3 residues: CASSTGTGSSYEQYF. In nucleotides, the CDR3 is TGTGCCAGCAGCACAGGGACAGGGAGCTCCTACGAGCAGTACTTC. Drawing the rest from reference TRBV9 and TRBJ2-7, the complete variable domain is DSGVTQTPKHLITATGQRVTLRCSPRSGDLSVYWYQQSLDQGLQFLIQYYNGEERAKGNILERFSAQQFPDLHSELNLSSLELGDSALYFCASSTGTGSSYEQYFGPGTRLTVT.

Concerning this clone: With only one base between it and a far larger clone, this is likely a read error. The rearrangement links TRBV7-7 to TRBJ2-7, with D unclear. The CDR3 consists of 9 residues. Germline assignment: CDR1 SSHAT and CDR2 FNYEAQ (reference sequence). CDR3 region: CASSRLWAF. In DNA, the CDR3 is TGTGCTAGCAGCCGCCTCTGGGCCTTC.

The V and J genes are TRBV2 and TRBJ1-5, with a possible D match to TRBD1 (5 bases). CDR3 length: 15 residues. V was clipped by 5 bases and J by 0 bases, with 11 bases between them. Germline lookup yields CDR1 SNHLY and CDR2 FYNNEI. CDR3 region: CASSRDLHSNQPQHF. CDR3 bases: TGTGCCAGCAGTCGGGACCTACATAGCAATCAGCCCCAGCATTTT.

CDR3 amino acids: CASSMGNSGNTIYF. CDR3 DNA sequence: TGTGCCAGTAGTATGGGGAACTCTGGAAACACCATATATTTT. V is TRBV19 and J is TRBJ1-3; no clear D. This CDR3 contains 14 residues. Germline V CDR1 and CDR2: LNHDA, SQIVND (reference sequence). Trimming stripped 3 bases from V and 0 bases from J, with 6 bases between. Using reference TRBV19 and TRBJ1-3 for the parts outside the CDR3, the full variable domain is DGGITQSPKYLFRKEGQNVTLSCEQNLNHDAMYWYRQDPGQGLRLIYYSQIVNDFQKGDIAEGYSVSREKKESFPLTVTSAQKNPTAFYLCASSMGNSGNTIYFGEGSWLTVV.

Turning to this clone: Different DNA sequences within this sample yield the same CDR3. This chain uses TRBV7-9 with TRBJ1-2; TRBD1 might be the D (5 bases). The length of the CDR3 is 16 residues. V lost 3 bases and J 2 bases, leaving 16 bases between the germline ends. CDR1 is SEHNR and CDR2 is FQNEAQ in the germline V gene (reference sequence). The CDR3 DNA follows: TGTGCCAGCAGCTTCTCAGTCGGGGGAGGAAACTATGGCTACACCTTC. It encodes CASSFSVGGGNYGYTF.

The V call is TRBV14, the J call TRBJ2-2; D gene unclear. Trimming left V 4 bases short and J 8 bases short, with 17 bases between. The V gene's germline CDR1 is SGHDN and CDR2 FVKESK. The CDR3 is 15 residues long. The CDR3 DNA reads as TGTGCCAGCAGCCGAGAGAGGTCCACAACGGGGGAGCTGTTTTTT. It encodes CASSRERSTTGELFF.

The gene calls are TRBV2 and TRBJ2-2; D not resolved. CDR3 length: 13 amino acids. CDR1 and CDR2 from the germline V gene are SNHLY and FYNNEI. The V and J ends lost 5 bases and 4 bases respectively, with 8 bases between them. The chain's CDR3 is CASSYTGTGELFF. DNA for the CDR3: TGTGCCAGCAGTTACACCGGCACCGGGGAGCTGTTTTTT.

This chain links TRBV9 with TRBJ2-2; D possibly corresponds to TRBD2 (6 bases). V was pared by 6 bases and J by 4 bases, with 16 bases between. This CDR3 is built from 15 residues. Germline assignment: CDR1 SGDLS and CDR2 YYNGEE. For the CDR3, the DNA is TGTGCCAGCACCCCATGGGGGGAGGCCACCGGGGAGCTGTTTTTT. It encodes CASTPWGEATGELFF.

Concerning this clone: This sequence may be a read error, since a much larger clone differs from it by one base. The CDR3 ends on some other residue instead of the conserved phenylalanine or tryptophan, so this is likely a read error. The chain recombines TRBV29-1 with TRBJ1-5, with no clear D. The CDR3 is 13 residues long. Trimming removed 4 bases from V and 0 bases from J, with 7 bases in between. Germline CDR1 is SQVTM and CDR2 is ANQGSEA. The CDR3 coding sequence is TGCAGCGTTGGGACGGATAGCAATCAGCCCCAGCATCTT. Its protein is CSVGTDSNQPQHL.

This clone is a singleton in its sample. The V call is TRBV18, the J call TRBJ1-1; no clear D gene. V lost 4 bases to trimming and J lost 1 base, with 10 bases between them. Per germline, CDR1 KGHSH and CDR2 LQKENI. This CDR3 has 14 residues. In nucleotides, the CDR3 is TGTGCCAGCTCACGACTTGAAAGGAACACTGAAGCTTTCTTT. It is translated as CASSRLERNTEAFF.

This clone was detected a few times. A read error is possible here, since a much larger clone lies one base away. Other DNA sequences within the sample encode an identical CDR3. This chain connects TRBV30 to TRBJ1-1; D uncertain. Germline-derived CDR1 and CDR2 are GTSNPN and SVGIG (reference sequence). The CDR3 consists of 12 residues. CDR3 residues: CAWSPAGAEAFF. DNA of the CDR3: TGCGCCTGGAGTCCGGCCGGCGCTGAAGCTTTCTTT.

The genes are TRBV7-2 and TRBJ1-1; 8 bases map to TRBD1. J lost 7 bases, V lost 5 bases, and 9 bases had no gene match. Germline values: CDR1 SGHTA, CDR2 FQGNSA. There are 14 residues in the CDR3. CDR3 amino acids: CASSLRDRGGEAFF. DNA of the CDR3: TGTGCCAGCAGCCTCAGAGACAGGGGAGGTGAAGCTTTCTTT.

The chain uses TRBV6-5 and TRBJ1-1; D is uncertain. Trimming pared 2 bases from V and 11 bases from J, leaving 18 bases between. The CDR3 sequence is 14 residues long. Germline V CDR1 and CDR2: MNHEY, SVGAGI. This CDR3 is CASSYDTRASLAFF. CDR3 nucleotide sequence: TGTGCCAGCAGTTACGATACAAGGGCGAGTTTGGCTTTCTTT.